Listed below are T cell receptor beta chains from one sample, sequenced in a study of breast tumors, draining lymph nodes, adjacent tissues. MiXCR, run by TCRdb on the multiplex PCR reads, gives a single entry per CDR3 protein. Of 65,000 to 80,000 distinct CDR3 sequences in the sample, around 20% were seen once. What was sequenced was axillary lymph node tissue. All receptors derive from a female donor with breast cancer. Some clones in this sample may be carry-over from other donors' samples. CDR3s include the opening cysteine and the closing phenylalanine or tryptophan. A D gene is named only where the DNA matches it firmly. Clone size appears in some rows only: once, few, many, or a class for an expanded clone.

j_call clone_size v_call d_call cdr3_nt cdr3_aa
TRBJ1-6 many TRBV7-2 NA TGTGCCAGCAGCTTAGGCCGGCCAAGCTCCTATAATTCACCCCTCCACTTT CASSLGRPSSYNSPLHF
TRBJ2-7 many TRBV20-1 NA TGCAGTGCAAAACCCGGTTCCACCTACGAGCAGTACTTC CSAKPGSTYEQYF
TRBJ2-1 few TRBV5-5 TRBD2 TGTGCCAGCAGCTCCTCTAGAGGCGGGAGCGGCTATGAGCAGTTCTTC CASSSSRGGSGYEQFF
TRBJ2-7 many TRBV2 TRBD1 TGTGCCAGCAGTGCGTCCAGGGGGCGCTTCGACGAGCAGTACTTC CASSASRGRFDEQYF
TRBJ1-1 NA TRBV7-2 TRBD1 TGTGCCAGCAGCTTAGAGGACAGGGTGGGTGAAGCTTTCTTT CASSLEDRVGEAFF
TRBJ1-2 many TRBV20-1 TRBD1 TGCAGTGCTAGTATGGGGACAGGGTCGGGCTACACCTTC CSASMGTGSGYTF
TRBJ2-1 many TRBV19 NA TGTGCCAGTAGTTCCCTTAGCGAGTACAATGAGCAGTTCTTC CASSSLSEYNEQFF
TRBJ1-5 many TRBV28 NA TGTGCCAGCAGGACGCCGGCTGGAAACAATCAGCCCCAGCATTTT CASRTPAGNNQPQHF
TRBJ2-3 many TRBV12-3/TRBV12-4 NA TGTGCCAGCAGTTTAAGGGTGGGGGATACGCAGTATTTT CASSLRVGDTQYF
TRBJ2-3 many TRBV20-1 TRBD1 TGCAGTGCTAGAGATCGTGTCAGGGGGAGCACAGATACGCAGTATTTT CSARDRVRGSTDTQYF
TRBJ1-6 many TRBV4-3 NA TGCGCCAGCAGCCTAGATAAGGGGCTATCACCCCTCCACTTT CASSLDKGLSPLHF
TRBJ2-1 many TRBV19 NA TGTGCCAGTAGTTCCCGGGGCTCAGGCTACAATGAGCAGTTCTTC CASSSRGSGYNEQFF
TRBJ2-1 many TRBV7-2 NA TGTGCCAGCAGCTTAAACAGAGACAATGAGCAGTTCTTC CASSLNRDNEQFF
TRBJ2-7 many TRBV9 TRBD1 TGTGCCAGCAGCGTAGACCCCACAGGGGGCGAGCAGTACTTC CASSVDPTGGEQYF
TRBJ2-5 many TRBV5-1 TRBD1 TGCGCCAGCAGCAGGAACAGGGGGGCCCAAGAGACCCAGTACTTC CASSRNRGAQETQYF
TRBJ2-7 many TRBV11-3 TRBD2 TGTGCCATTAGCGGGGAGACCTACGAGCAGTACTTC CAISGETYEQYF
TRBJ2-7 NA TRBV5-5 TRBD2 TGTGCCAGCAGCTTGCTCCAGGGGTGGGGTAGCGGGAGTTACGAGCAGTACTTC CASSLLQGWGSGSYEQYF
TRBJ2-5 many TRBV4-3 NA TGCGCCAGCAGCCAAGGACAGGGAGGAGAGACCCAGTACTTC CASSQGQGGETQYF
TRBJ2-1 many TRBV2 TRBD2 TGTGCCAGCAGTGTCTTAGCGGGCGCCTACAATGAGCAGTTCTTC CASSVLAGAYNEQFF
TRBJ1-5 many TRBV4-2 NA TGTGCCAGCAGCCGAGAGGATCGGACACCCAATCAGCCCCAGCATTTT CASSREDRTPNQPQHF
TRBJ2-1 many TRBV19 TRBD1 TGTGCCAGTAGTATCCAAACAGGGGTGACCTACAATGAGCAGTTCTTC CASSIQTGVTYNEQFF
TRBJ1-2 many TRBV6-4 TRBD1 TGTGCCAGCAGTCAGACAGGGAGCTATGGCTACACCTTC CASSQTGSYGYTF
TRBJ2-7 NA TRBV30 TRBD1 TGTGCCTGGAGTGGGGGGTACAGGGGTAGCAACGAGCAGTACTTC CAWSGGYRGSNEQYF
TRBJ1-4 many TRBV20-1 NA TGCAGTGCTAAGGGAGGCACTAATGAAAAACTGTTTTTT CSAKGGTNEKLFF
TRBJ2-7 NA TRBV28 TRBD2 TGTGCCTGCAGCCCCTCGGGGGGGGGCTACGAGCAGTACTTC CACSPSGGGYEQYF
TRBJ2-7 many TRBV5-4 TRBD1 TGTGCCAGCAGCTCCTGGACAGGGGGGGGGAACGAGCAGTACTTC CASSSWTGGGNEQYF
TRBJ2-5 NA TRBV7-6 TRBD2 TGTGTCAGCAGCCCGGGGACTAGCGGGAGGTTCCAAGAGACCCAGTACTTC CVSSPGTSGRFQETQYF
TRBJ2-7 many TRBV6-2/TRBV6-3 NA TGTGCCAGCAGTTTGGGCCCAGCGACCAGATACGAGCAGTACTTC CASSLGPATRYEQYF
TRBJ2-1 many TRBV7-9 NA TGTGCCAGCAGCTACGACCGGTGGGTGCAGTTCTTC CASSYDRWVQFF
TRBJ2-1 many TRBV7-2 NA TGTGCCAGCAGCGGACGGCGCGATGAGCAGTTCTTC CASSGRRDEQFF
TRBJ2-6 many TRBV4-2 NA TGTGCCAGCAGCCAGGTAGAAAGCTCTGGGGCCAACGTCCTGACTTTC CASSQVESSGANVLTF
TRBJ1-5 many TRBV20-1 TRBD1 TGCAGTGCTAATAGGGGACAGATCAATCAGCCCCAGCATTTT CSANRGQINQPQHF
TRBJ2-5 many TRBV12-3/TRBV12-4 TRBD2 TGTGCCAGCAGGGGACTAGCGGAAGAGACCCAGTACTTC CASRGLAEETQYF